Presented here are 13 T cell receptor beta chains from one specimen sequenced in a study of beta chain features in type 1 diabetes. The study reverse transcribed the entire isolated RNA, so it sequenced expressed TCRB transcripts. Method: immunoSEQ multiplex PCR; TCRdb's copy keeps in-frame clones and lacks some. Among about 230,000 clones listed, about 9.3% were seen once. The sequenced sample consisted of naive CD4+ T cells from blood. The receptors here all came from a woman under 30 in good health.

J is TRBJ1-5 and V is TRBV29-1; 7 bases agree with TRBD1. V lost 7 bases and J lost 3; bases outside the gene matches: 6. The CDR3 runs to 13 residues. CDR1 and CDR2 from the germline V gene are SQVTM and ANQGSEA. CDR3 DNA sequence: TGCAGCGCCGGACAGGCGGTCAATCAGCCCCAGCATTTT. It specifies CSAGQAVNQPQHF.

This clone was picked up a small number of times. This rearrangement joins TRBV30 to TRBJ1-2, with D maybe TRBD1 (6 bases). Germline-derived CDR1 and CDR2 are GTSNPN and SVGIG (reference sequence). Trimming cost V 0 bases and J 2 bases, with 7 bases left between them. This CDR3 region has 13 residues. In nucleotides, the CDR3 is TGTGCCTGGAGTGTAGGACAGAACTATGGCTACACCTTC. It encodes CAWSVGQNYGYTF.

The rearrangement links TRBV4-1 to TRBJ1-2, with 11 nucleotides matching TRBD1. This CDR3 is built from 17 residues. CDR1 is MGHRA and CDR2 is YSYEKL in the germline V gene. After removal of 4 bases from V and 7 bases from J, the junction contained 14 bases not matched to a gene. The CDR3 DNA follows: TGCGCCAGCAGCCCTCCCGGGACAGGGGGGAGGTGGCGTGGCTACACCTTC. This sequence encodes CASSPPGTGGRWRGYTF.

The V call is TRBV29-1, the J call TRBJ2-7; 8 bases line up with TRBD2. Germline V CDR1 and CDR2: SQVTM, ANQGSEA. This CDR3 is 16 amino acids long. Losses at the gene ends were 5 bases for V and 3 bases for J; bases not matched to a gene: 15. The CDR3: CSVCAPGGPGLYEQYF. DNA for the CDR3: TGCAGCGTTTGCGCGCCGGGAGGGCCGGGGCTCTACGAGCAGTACTTC.

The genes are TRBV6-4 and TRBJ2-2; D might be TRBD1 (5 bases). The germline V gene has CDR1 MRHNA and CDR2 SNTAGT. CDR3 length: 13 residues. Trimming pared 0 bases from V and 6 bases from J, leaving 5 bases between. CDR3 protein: CASSDSGAGELFF. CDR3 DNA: TGTGCCAGCAGTGACTCAGGGGCCGGGGAGCTGTTTTTT.

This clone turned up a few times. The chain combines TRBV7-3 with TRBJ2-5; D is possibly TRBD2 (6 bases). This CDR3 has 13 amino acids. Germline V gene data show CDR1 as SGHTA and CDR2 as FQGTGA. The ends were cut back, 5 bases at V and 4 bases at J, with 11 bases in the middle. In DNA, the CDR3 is TGTGCCAGCAGCCCTGGGGGACTAGAGACCCAGTACTTC. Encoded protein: CASSPGGLETQYF.

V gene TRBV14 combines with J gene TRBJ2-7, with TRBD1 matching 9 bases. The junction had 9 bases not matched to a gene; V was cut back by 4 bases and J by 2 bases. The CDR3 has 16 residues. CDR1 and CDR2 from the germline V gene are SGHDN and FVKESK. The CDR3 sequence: CASSPQGQGSPYEQYF. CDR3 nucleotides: TGTGCCAGCAGCCCTCAGGGACAGGGCTCCCCCTACGAGCAGTACTTC.

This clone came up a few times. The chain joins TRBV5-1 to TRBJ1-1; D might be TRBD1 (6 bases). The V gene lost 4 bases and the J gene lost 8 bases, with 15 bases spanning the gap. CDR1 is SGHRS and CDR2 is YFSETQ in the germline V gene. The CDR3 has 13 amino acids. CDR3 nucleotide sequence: TGCGCCAGCAGCGTACCGGGAACAGGGGAAGCTTTCTTT. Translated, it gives CASSVPGTGEAFF.

The CDR3 DNA follows: TGTGCCAGCAAGTCTATAGATAACTATGGCTACACCTTC. It specifies CASKSIDNYGYTF. This chain links TRBV27 with TRBJ1-2; no definite D call. CDR1 MNHEY and CDR2 SMNVEV come from the germline V gene (reference sequence). The germline V and J ends were trimmed by 7 bases and 1 base, with 10 bases remaining between them. This CDR3 contains 13 residues.

The CDR3 spells CASSLAAGIHEQYF. Here the CDR3 DNA reads TGTGCCAGCAGCTTAGCGGCCGGGATCCACGAGCAGTACTTC. The genes are TRBV7-2 and TRBJ2-7; perhaps TRBD2 as D (5 bases). Trimming took 0 bases from V and 5 from J, leaving 11 bases between them. Germline V gene sequence: CDR1 SGHTA, CDR2 FQGNSA. This CDR3 contains 14 residues.

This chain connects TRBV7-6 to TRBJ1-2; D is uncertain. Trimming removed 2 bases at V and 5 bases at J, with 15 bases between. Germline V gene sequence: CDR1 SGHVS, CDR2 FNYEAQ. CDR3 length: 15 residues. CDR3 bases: TGTGCCAGCAGCTTATCGGGATCCGTCTCATATGGCTACACCTTC. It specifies CASSLSGSVSYGYTF.

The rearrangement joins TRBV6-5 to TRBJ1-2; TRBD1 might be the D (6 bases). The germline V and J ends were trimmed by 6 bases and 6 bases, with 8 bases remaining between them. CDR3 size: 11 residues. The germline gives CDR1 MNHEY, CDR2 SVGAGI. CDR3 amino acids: CASRKGDGYTF. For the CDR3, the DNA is TGTGCCAGCAGAAAGGGGGATGGCTACACCTTC.

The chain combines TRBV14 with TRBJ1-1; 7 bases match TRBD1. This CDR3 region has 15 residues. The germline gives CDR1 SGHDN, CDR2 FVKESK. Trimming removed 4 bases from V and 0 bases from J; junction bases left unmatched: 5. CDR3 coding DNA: TGTGCCAGCAGCCTCATGACAGGGATGAACACTGAAGCTTTCTTT. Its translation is CASSLMTGMNTEAFF.